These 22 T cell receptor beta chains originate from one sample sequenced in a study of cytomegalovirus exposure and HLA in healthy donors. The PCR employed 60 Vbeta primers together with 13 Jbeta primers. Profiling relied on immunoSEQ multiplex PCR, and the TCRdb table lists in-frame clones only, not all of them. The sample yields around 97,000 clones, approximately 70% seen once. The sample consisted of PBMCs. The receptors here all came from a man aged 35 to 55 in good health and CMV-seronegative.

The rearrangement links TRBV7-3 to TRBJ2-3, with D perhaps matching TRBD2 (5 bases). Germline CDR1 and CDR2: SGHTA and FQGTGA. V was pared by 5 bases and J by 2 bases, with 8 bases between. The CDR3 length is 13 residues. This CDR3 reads CASSPGSTDTQYF. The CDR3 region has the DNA TGTGCCAGCAGCCCGGGGTCCACAGATACGCAGTATTTT.

CDR3 loop: CASKVGGEQYF. CDR3 bases: TGTGCCAGCAAAGTCGGAGGCGAGCAGTACTTC. The chain links TRBV6-6 to TRBJ2-7; perhaps TRBD2 as D (5 bases). V gave up 7 bases and J gave up 6 bases, with 10 bases separating them. The germline CDR1 and CDR2 sequences are MNHNY and SVGAGI (reference sequence). The CDR3 contains 11 residues.

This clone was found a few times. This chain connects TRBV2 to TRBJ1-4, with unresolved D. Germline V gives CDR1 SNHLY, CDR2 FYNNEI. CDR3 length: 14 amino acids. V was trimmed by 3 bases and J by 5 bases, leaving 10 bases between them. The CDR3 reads CASSEGRRNEKLFF. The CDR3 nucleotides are TGTGCCAGCAGTGAGGGCAGGCGAAATGAAAAACTGTTTTTT.

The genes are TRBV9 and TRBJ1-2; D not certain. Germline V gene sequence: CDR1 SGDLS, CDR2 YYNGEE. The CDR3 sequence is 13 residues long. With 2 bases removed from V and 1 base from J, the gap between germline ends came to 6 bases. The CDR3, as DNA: TGTGCCAGCAGCGTTGAGGATAACTATGGCTACACCTTC. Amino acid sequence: CASSVEDNYGYTF.

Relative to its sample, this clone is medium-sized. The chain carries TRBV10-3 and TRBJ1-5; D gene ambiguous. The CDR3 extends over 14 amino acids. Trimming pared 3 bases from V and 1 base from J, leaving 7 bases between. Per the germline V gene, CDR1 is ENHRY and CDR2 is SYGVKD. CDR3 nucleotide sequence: TGTGCCATCAGTGACCCGGTGAGCAATCAGCCCCAGCATTTT. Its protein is CAISDPVSNQPQHF.

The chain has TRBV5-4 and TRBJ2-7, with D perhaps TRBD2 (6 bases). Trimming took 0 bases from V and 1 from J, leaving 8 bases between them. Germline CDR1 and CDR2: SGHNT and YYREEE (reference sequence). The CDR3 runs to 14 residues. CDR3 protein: CASSLDGGSYEQYF. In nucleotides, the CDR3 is TGTGCCAGCAGCTTGGATGGGGGGTCCTACGAGCAGTACTTC.

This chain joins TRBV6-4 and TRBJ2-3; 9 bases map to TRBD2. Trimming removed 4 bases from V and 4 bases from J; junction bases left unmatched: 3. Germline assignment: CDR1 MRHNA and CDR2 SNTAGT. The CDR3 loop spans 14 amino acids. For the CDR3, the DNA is TGTGCCAGCAGTGGCGTAGCGGGGGCAGATACGCAGTATTTT. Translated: CASSGVAGADTQYF.

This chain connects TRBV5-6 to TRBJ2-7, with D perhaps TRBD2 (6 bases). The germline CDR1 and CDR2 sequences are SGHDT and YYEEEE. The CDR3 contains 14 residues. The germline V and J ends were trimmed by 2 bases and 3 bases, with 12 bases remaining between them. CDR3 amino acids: CASSFTRGVYEQYF. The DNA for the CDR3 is TGTGCCAGCAGCTTTACTCGCGGGGTCTACGAGCAGTACTTC.

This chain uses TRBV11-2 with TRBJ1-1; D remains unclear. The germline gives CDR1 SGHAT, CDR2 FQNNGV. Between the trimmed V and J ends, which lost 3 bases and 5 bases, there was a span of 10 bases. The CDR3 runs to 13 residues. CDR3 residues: CASSLTGYTEAFF. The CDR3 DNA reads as TGTGCCAGCAGCTTGACCGGGTATACTGAAGCTTTCTTT. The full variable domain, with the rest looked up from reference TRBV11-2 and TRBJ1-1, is EAGVAQSPRYKIIEKRQSVAFWCNPISGHATLYWYQQILGQGPKLLIQFQNNGVVDDSQLPKDRFSAERLKGVDSTLKIQPAKLEDSAVYLCASSLTGYTEAFFGQGTRLTVV.

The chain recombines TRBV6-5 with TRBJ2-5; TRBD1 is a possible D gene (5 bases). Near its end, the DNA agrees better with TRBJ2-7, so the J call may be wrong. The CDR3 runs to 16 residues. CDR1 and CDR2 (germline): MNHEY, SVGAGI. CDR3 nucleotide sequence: TGTGCCAGCAGTTACTCGAGTGGACACCGAATTTACGAGCAGTACTTC. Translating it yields CASSYSSGHRIYEQYF.

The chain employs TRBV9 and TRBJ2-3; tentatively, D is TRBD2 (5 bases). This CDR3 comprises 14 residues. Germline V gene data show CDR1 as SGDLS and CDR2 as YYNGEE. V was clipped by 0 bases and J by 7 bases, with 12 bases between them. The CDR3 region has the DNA TGTGCCAGCAGCGTAGTTTCTAGCATGAATACGCAGTATTTT. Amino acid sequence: CASSVVSSMNTQYF.

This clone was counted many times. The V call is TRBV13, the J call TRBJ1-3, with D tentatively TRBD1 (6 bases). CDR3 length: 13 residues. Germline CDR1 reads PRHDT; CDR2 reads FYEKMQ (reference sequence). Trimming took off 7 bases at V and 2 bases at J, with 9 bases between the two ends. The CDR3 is CASTHRAGNTIYF. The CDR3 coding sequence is TGTGCCAGCACCCACAGGGCTGGAAACACCATATATTTT.

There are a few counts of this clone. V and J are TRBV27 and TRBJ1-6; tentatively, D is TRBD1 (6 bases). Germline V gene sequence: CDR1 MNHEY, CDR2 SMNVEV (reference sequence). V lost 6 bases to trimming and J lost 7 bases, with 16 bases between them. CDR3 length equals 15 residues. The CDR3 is CASSLVGGGNSPLHF. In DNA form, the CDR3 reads TGTGCCAGCAGCCTGGTCGGCGGGGGCAATTCACCCCTCCACTTT.

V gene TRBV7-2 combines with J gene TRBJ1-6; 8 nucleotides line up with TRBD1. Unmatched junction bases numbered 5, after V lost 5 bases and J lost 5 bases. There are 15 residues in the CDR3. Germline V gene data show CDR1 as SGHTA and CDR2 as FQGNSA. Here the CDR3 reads CASSMWTGNNSPLHF. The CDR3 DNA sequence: TGTGCCAGCAGCATGTGGACAGGGAATAATTCACCCCTCCACTTT. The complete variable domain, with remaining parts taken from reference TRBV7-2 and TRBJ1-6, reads GAGVSQSPSNKVTEKGKDVELRCDPISGHTALYWYRQSLGQGLEFLIYFQGNSAPDKSGLPSDRFSAERTGGSVSTLTIQRTQQEDSAVYLCASSMWTGNNSPLHFGNGTRLTVT.

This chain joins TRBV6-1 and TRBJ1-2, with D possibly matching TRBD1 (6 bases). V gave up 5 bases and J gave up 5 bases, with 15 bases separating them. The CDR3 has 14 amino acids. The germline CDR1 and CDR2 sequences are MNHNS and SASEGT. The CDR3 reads CASSSGAGVYGYTF. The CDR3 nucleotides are TGTGCCAGCAGTTCAGGGGCAGGGGTATATGGCTACACCTTC.

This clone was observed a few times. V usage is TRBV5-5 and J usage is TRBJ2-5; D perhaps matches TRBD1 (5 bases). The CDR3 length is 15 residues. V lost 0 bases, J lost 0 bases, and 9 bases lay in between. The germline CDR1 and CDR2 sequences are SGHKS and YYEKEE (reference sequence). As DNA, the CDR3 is TGTGCCAGCAGCTTGGCGACAGATTACCAAGAGACCCAGTACTTC. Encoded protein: CASSLATDYQETQYF.

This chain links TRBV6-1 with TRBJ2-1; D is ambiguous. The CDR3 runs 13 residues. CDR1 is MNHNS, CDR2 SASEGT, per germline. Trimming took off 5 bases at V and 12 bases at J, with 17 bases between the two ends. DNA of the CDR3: TGTGCCAGCAGTTCCCTCGCTCTAGTCGGGCAGTTCTTC. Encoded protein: CASSSLALVGQFF.

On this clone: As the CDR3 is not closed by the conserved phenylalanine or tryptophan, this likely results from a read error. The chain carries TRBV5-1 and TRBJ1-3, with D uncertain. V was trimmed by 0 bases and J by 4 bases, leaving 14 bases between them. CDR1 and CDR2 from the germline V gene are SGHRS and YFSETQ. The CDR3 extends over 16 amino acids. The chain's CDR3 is CASSLVQRERGNTIYV. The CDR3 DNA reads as TGCGCCAGCAGCTTGGTACAGCGCGAGCGGGGAAACACCATATATGTT.

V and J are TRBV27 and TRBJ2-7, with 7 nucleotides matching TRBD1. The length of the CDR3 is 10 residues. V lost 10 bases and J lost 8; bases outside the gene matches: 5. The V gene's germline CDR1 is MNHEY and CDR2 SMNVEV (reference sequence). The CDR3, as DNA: TGTGCCAAGAGACAGGGAAAGCAGTACTTC. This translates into CAKRQGKQYF.

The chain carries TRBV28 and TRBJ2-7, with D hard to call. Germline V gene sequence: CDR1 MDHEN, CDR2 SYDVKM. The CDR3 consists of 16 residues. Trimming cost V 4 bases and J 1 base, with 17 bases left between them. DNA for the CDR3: TGTGCCAGCAGTTCCACGGTGGAGAAACCTTCCTACGAGCAGTACTTC. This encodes CASSSTVEKPSYEQYF.

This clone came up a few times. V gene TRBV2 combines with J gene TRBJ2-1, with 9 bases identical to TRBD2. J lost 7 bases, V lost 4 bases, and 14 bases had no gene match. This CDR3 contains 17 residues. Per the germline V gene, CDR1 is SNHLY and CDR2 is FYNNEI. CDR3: CASSGPGMAGGVNEQFF. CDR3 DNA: TGTGCCAGCAGTGGACCCGGAATGGCGGGGGGGGTAAATGAGCAGTTCTTC.

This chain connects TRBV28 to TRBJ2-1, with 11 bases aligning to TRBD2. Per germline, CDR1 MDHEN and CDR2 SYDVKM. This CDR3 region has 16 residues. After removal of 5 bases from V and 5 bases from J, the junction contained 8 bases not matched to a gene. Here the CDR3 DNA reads TGTGCCAGCAGTCTCATTAGCGGGGGGGCGGACAATGAGCAGTTCTTC. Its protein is CASSLISGGADNEQFF.